These 16 T cell receptor beta chains originate from one sample sequenced in a study of shared clonotypes between healthy human individuals. CD8 cells classed as naive were CD45RO-negative and positively selected for CCR7, excluding terminally differentiated effector memory CD45RA+ cells. Assay used: immunoSEQ multiplex PCR; TCRdb lists only in-frame clones, some missing. The sample records hundreds of thousands of clones, roughly 92% being singletons. The sequenced material came from naive CD8+ T cells sorted from blood. The receptors were gathered from a man under 40 in good health.

Comment on this clone: The same CDR3 arises from other DNA sequences in this sample as well. The chain links TRBV6-1 to TRBJ2-7; D is perhaps TRBD1 (5 bases). V was cut by 3 bases and J by 4 bases, with 7 bases left in between. The germline gives CDR1 MNHNS, CDR2 SASEGT. CDR3 size: 12 residues. The CDR3 here is CASSEGPYEQYF. The CDR3 coding sequence is TGTGCCAGCAGTGAGGGGCCTTACGAGCAGTACTTC.

This rearrangement joins TRBV12-5 to TRBJ2-2; TRBD2 matches 10 bases. Trimming removed 4 bases from V and 1 base from J; junction bases left unmatched: 3. The length of the CDR3 is 16 residues. CDR1 is LGHNT and CDR2 is FRNRAP in the germline V gene. The chain's CDR3 is CASGSGLAVNTGELFF. The CDR3 nucleotides are TGTGCTAGTGGTTCTGGACTAGCGGTGAACACCGGGGAGCTGTTTTTT.

The chain is built from TRBV11-2 and TRBJ2-7, with a possible D match to TRBD1 (6 bases). The CDR3 length is 15 residues. Germline-derived CDR1 and CDR2 are SGHAT and FQNNGV. Trimming removed 0 bases at V and 2 bases at J, with 11 bases between. The CDR3 DNA reads TGTGCCAGCAGCTTAGACAGGGGATGGACCTACGAGCAGTACTTC. The encoded protein is CASSLDRGWTYEQYF.

The rearrangement links TRBV4-1 to TRBJ1-4, with 10 bases aligning to TRBD1. Trimming removed 3 bases from V and 0 bases from J; junction bases left unmatched: 7. Looked up from germline, CDR1 is MGHRA and CDR2 is YSYEKL. CDR3 length: 18 residues. The CDR3 DNA follows: TGCGCCAGCAGCCAGCCGGGACAGGGGCCTACAACTAATGAAAAACTGTTTTTT. Its translation is CASSQPGQGPTTNEKLFF.

This chain links TRBV25-1 with TRBJ2-1; 10 nucleotides align to TRBD2. The CDR3 contains 14 residues. CDR1 is MGHDK, CDR2 SYGVNS, per germline. The V gene end was trimmed by 6 bases and the J gene end by 4 bases; junction bases not matched to a gene: 3. The CDR3 reads CASRGLADYNEQFF. The CDR3 bases are TGTGCCAGCAGAGGACTAGCGGATTACAATGAGCAGTTCTTC. The full variable domain, completed using reference TRBV25-1 and TRBJ2-1, is EADIYQTPRYLVIGTGKKITLECSQTMGHDKMYWYQQDPGMELHLIHYSYGVNSTEKGDLSSESTVSRIRTEHFPLTLESARPSHTSQYLCASRGLADYNEQFFGPGTRLTVL.

On this clone: The sample contains more than one DNA sequence encoding this CDR3. The chain carries TRBV28 and TRBJ2-7, with D perhaps TRBD1 (5 bases). With 3 bases removed from V and 2 bases from J, the gap between germline ends came to 8 bases. Germline CDR1 MDHEN, CDR2 SYDVKM. This CDR3 region has 13 residues. CDR3 in amino acids: CASSLAGTYEQYF. The DNA of the CDR3 is TGTGCCAGCAGTTTGGCAGGGACCTACGAGCAGTACTTC. Full variable domain (remainder filled in from reference TRBV28 and TRBJ2-7): DVKVTQSSRYLVKRTGEKVFLECVQDMDHENMFWYRQDPGLGLRLIYFSYDVKMKEKGDIPEGYSVSREKKERFSLILESASTNQTSMYLCASSLAGTYEQYFGPGTRLTVT.

Turning to this clone: This sample also contains other DNA sequences that code for the same CDR3. V is TRBV4-3 and J is TRBJ2-7; D may be TRBD1 (5 bases). The CDR3 spans 14 residues. Germline V gene data show CDR1 as LGHNA and CDR2 as YSLEER. Trimming removed 1 base from V and 4 bases from J, with 11 bases in between. The chain's CDR3 is CASSQGGRAYEQYF. DNA of the CDR3: TGCGCCAGCAGCCAAGGGGGCAGGGCGTACGAGCAGTACTTC.

This clone was seen just once. The J gene is TRBJ2-7, the V gene TRBV27; possibly TRBD2 for D (6 bases). Between the trimmed V and J ends, which lost 5 bases and 5 bases, there was a span of 16 bases. The CDR3 extends over 14 amino acids. Germline V gives CDR1 MNHEY, CDR2 SMNVEV (reference sequence). CDR3 sequence reads: CASSEIWGRNEQYF. DNA for the CDR3: TGTGCCAGCAGTGAGATATGGGGGAGGAACGAGCAGTACTTC.

On this clone itself: The sample contains more than one DNA sequence encoding this CDR3. The chain employs TRBV27 and TRBJ2-1; the D gene is possibly TRBD1 (5 bases). Trimming pared 1 base from V and 9 bases from J, leaving 7 bases between. Per the germline V gene, CDR1 is MNHEY and CDR2 is SMNVEV (reference sequence). CDR3 length: 12 residues. As DNA, the CDR3 is TGTGCCAGCAGTTTATGGGGCCGTGAGCAGTTCTTC. It translates to CASSLWGREQFF.

This chain connects TRBV6-1 to TRBJ2-7; D is possibly TRBD1 or TRBD2 (7 bases each). Germline V gene data show CDR1 as MNHNS and CDR2 as SASEGT. The CDR3 sequence is 20 residues long. V was clipped by 4 bases and J by 3 bases, with 31 bases between them. The CDR3 bases are TGTGCCAGCAGTGGAAAAGCGGGGACAGAGGGAGCGCTACGATACTACGAGCAGTACTTC. This gives the protein CASSGKAGTEGALRYYEQYF.

The gene calls are TRBV7-6 and TRBJ2-3, with 15 bases fitting TRBD2. Germline assignment: CDR1 SGHVS and CDR2 FNYEAQ. Unmatched junction bases numbered 8, after V lost 5 bases and J lost 2 bases. The CDR3 totals 18 residues. Here the CDR3 reads CASSPWGLAGGATDTQYF. The DNA for the CDR3 is TGTGCCAGCAGCCCCTGGGGACTAGCGGGAGGAGCCACAGATACGCAGTATTTT.

CDR3 DNA sequence: TGTGCCAGCAGTTACGGGGCATCCACTGAAGCTTTCTTT. Its translation is CASSYGASTEAFF. The chain combines TRBV6-5 with TRBJ1-1; D may be TRBD1 (5 bases). The CDR3 is 13 amino acids. The V end was cut by 2 bases, the J end by 4 bases, with 8 bases between. Germline loops: CDR1 MNHEY, CDR2 SVGAGI.

This chain connects TRBV5-1 to TRBJ2-3; a weak D match, TRBD1 (7 bases). V was shortened by 3 bases and J by 0 bases, with 20 bases between the two germline ends. The CDR3 totals 18 residues. From germline, CDR1 is SGHRS and CDR2 YFSETQ. The CDR3 coding sequence is TGCGCCAGCAGCTGGGGGGTCCTCGGGACAGCTAGCACAGATACGCAGTATTTT. This sequence encodes CASSWGVLGTASTDTQYF.

The gene calls are TRBV14 and TRBJ1-1; D possibly corresponds to TRBD1 (5 bases). CDR3 length equals 14 residues. Germline-derived CDR1 and CDR2 are SGHDN and FVKESK. Trimming took 5 bases from V and 5 from J, leaving 15 bases between them. The CDR3 DNA follows: TGTGCCAGCAGCGAAGTAGACAGTGGGACTGAAGCTTTCTTT. As protein: CASSEVDSGTEAFF.

This clone was picked up a small number of times. Additional DNA sequences in this sample encode the identical CDR3. J is TRBJ1-1 and V is TRBV27, with unresolved D. Trimming stripped 3 bases from V and 1 base from J, with 6 bases between. Germline-derived CDR1 and CDR2 are MNHEY and SMNVEV (reference sequence). CDR3 length: 13 residues. The CDR3 is CASSLGGNTEAFF. CDR3 coding DNA: TGTGCCAGCAGTTTGGGCGGGAACACTGAAGCTTTCTTT.

This clone was observed once. This chain uses TRBV11-2 with TRBJ2-7, with D possibly called TRBD1 or TRBD2 (5 bases each). Germline V CDR1 and CDR2: SGHAT, FQNNGV. The CDR3 has 14 amino acids. V was shortened by 6 bases and J by 2 bases, with 14 bases between the two germline ends. CDR3 sequence: CASRARDLTYEQYF. DNA of the CDR3: TGTGCCAGCAGGGCCCGGGACCTAACCTACGAGCAGTACTTC.